These 18 T cell receptor beta chains share one sample of origin, sequenced in a study of response to subunit inactivated influenza vaccine. TCRdb ran MiXCR on the RT-PCR reads and lists one entry per CDR3 protein. The sample consists of roughly 180,000 distinct CDR3 sequences, about 9.3% of them appearing once. The specimen comprised non-naive T cells sorted from PBMCs, sampled on the day of vaccination. These receptors all come from a man between 50 and 59 years old who received an inactivated influenza vaccine.

This clonotype has just a few counts. V is TRBV12-3 or TRBV12-4 and J is TRBJ2-5, with D uncertain. Trimming pared 1 base from V and 8 bases from J, leaving 11 bases between. This CDR3 is built from 13 residues. The CDR3 DNA is TGTGCCAGCAGTTTAGGGGTAGATGTTACCCAGTACTTC. Its translation: CASSLGVDVTQYF.

V is TRBV12-3 or TRBV12-4 and J is TRBJ1-6, with a tentative D call TRBD1 (5 bases). The CDR3 extends over 12 amino acids. V lost 5 bases, J lost 18 bases, and 17 bases lay in between. CDR3 loop: CASSPGGGPHHF. The DNA of the CDR3 is TGTGCCAGCAGTCCGGGGGGGGGACCGCACCACTTT.

This chain joins TRBV21-1 and TRBJ2-1; TRBD1, as called in the table, went unchecked against the DNA. TRBV21-1 is classified as a pseudogene. The CDR3 runs 15 residues. The DNA for the CDR3 is TGTGCCAGCAGCAAAACCGTGCCAGGGGTGTATGAGCAGTTCTTC. This encodes CASSKTVPGVYEQFF.

This clonotype occurred many times. This chain connects TRBV2 to TRBJ2-1; D remains ambiguous. This CDR3 spans 13 amino acids. CDR1 and CDR2 from the germline V gene are SNHLY and FYNNEI. The V and J ends lost 9 bases and 0 bases respectively, with 9 bases between them. The CDR3 DNA is TGTGCCAGTCACTTGGGCTCCTACAATGAGCAGTTCTTC. Its translation: CASHLGSYNEQFF.

There are a few counts of this clonotype. The chain couples TRBV19 to TRBJ2-2; 9 nucleotides line up with TRBD2. The ends lost 6 bases at V and 0 bases at J; junction bases unmatched: 14. Germline V CDR1 and CDR2: LNHDA, SQIVND (reference sequence). This CDR3 is 19 amino acids long. The CDR3 region is CASSRMGLAGIANTGELFF. In DNA, the CDR3 is TGTGCCAGTAGCCGTATGGGGCTAGCGGGGATCGCGAACACCGGGGAGCTGTTTTTT.

This clonotype was counted many times. The chain joins TRBV7-9 to TRBJ2-3; D gene uncertain. Germline V lookup: CDR1 SEHNR, CDR2 FQNEAQ (reference sequence). The CDR3 extends over 14 amino acids. Between the trimmed V and J ends, which lost 3 bases and 0 bases, there was a span of 7 bases. CDR3 amino acids: CASSFQGSTDTQYF. The CDR3 DNA reads as TGTGCCAGCAGCTTCCAAGGCAGCACAGATACGCAGTATTTT.

In this sample, this clonotype turned up once. This rearrangement joins TRBV14 to TRBJ2-6, with 12 nucleotides matching TRBD1. The CDR3 contains 18 residues. V gave up 3 bases and J gave up 2 bases; unmatched junction bases: 5. Germline loops: CDR1 SGHDN, CDR2 FVKESK. The CDR3 reads CASSHWDRGLAGANVLTF. The CDR3 DNA is TGTGCCAGCAGCCACTGGGACAGGGGGCTGGCTGGGGCCAACGTCCTGACTTTC.

The J gene is TRBJ2-3, the V gene TRBV5-4; D remains unclear. Germline-derived CDR1 and CDR2 are SGHNT and YYREEE (reference sequence). The CDR3 covers 12 residues. V was cut by 5 bases and J by 6 bases, with 10 bases left in between. This chain's CDR3 is CASSSPRDTQYF. The CDR3 bases are TGTGCCAGCAGTTCACCACGGGATACGCAGTATTTT.

This clonotype was seen more than once but under ten times. The chain carries TRBV3-1 and TRBJ2-1; 8 bases match TRBD2. V shed 2 bases and J 0 bases; nucleotides not matched to a gene: 3. CDR1 is LGHDT and CDR2 is YNNKEL in the germline V gene (reference sequence). The CDR3 contains 16 residues. The CDR3 DNA reads as TGTGCCAGCAGCCAACGGAGCGGGAGCTCCTACAATGAGCAGTTCTTC. This encodes CASSQRSGSSYNEQFF.

This clonotype showed up just a few times. The chain links TRBV20-1 to TRBJ2-7, with a tentative D call TRBD1 (6 bases). The CDR3 spans 12 residues. Trimming cost V 5 bases and J 2 bases, with 10 bases left between them. The germline CDR1 and CDR2 sequences are DFQATT and SNEGSKA (reference sequence). The CDR3 is CSAAQGPYEQYF. The CDR3 DNA is TGCAGTGCTGCGCAGGGGCCCTACGAGCAGTACTTC.

This clonotype was seen a few times. The chain has TRBV14 and TRBJ2-7; no clear D gene. The germline V gene encodes CDR1 SGHDN and CDR2 FVKESK. V was trimmed by 2 bases and J by 2 bases, leaving 7 bases between them. This CDR3 comprises 13 residues. Here the CDR3 reads CASSQNTAYEQYF. CDR3 DNA sequence: TGTGCCAGCAGCCAAAACACAGCCTACGAGCAGTACTTC.

V and J are TRBV12-3 or TRBV12-4 and TRBJ1-1; weak D call: TRBD1 (5 bases). Trimming stripped 8 bases from V and 4 bases from J, with 11 bases between. The CDR3 is 12 amino acids. CDR3 DNA: TGTGCCAGCCGGCCGGGGACCACTGAAGCTTTCTTT. Translation gives CASRPGTTEAFF.

This clonotype was seen more than once but under ten times. The V call is TRBV7-6, the J call TRBJ2-7, with D possibly matching TRBD2 (6 bases). CDR1 and CDR2 (germline): SGHVS, FNYEAQ. The CDR3 sequence is 17 residues long. The ends were cut back, 5 bases at V and 1 base at J, with 21 bases in the middle. CDR3 DNA sequence: TGTGCCAGCAGCCCATTGGCAGATAGCGGTAGTTCCTACGAGCAGTACTTC. As protein: CASSPLADSGSSYEQYF.

This clonotype occurred many times. Germline and junction disagree at one end, which may indicate a read error. The chain carries TRBV7-9 and TRBJ1-4, with D tentatively TRBD1 (5 bases). The CDR3 loop spans 10 amino acids. Germline V CDR1 and CDR2: SEHNR, FQNEAQ (reference sequence). The CDR3 coding sequence is TGTGCCAGCAGCCTACAGGACTTGGTTTTT. The encoded protein is CASSLQDLVF.

This clonotype was detected a few times. J is TRBJ1-1 and V is TRBV19; the D is unclear. This CDR3 contains 13 residues. From germline, CDR1 is LNHDA and CDR2 SQIVND (reference sequence). V lost 4 bases to trimming and J lost 0 bases, with 6 bases between them. The CDR3 loop reads CASSTDMNTEAFF. The CDR3, as DNA: TGTGCCAGTAGTACCGATATGAACACTGAAGCTTTCTTT.

A few counts support this clonotype. The chain has TRBV12-3 or TRBV12-4 and TRBJ2-2; D gene ambiguous. The CDR3 consists of 13 residues. Between the trimmed V and J ends, which lost 7 bases and 4 bases, there was a span of 10 bases. The CDR3 DNA sequence: TGTGCCAGCACCCCACGCGGCACCGGGGAGCTGTTTTTT. Translated, it gives CASTPRGTGELFF.

The rearrangement joins TRBV7-9 to TRBJ2-1; weak D call: TRBD2 (5 bases). Trimming left V 5 bases short and J 9 bases short, with 14 bases between. The length of the CDR3 is 13 residues. Germline V gene data show CDR1 as SEHNR and CDR2 as FQNEAQ (reference sequence). The CDR3 DNA reads as TGTGCCAGCAGCCCGGTACGGGGTGGTGAGCAGTTCTTC. Protein product: CASSPVRGGEQFF.

This clonotype was recorded many times. V is TRBV25-1 and J is TRBJ2-4, with a possible D match to TRBD2 (6 bases). V was trimmed by 2 bases and J by 3 bases, leaving 17 bases between them. Germline V gene lookup returns CDR1 MGHDK and CDR2 SYGVNS. CDR3 length equals 17 residues. The CDR3 DNA reads TGTGCCAGCAGTGAAAATCGGAGACTAGAGGACAAAAACATTCAGTACTTC. This encodes CASSENRRLEDKNIQYF.